This T cell receptor (beta chain) was profiled in a study of T cell repertoires in cytomegalovirus infection. Study context: Indications of both CMV infection and matching HLA type were provided by public TCR beta signatures.

TCRdb re-called the reads through MiXCR, storing one row per CDR3 protein. The data hold approximately 320,000 distinct CDR3 sequences, with approximately 9.5% observed a single time. This CDR3 comprises 11 residues. Per the germline V gene, CDR1 is MNHNS and CDR2 is SASEGT. V was shortened by 6 bases and J by 7 bases, with 9 bases between the two germline ends. Findings of the study overall: Summed public TCR beta family frequency identified CMV carriers bearing the relevant HLA. Ex vivo responses were dominated by HLA-C-restricted CMV-specific TCR beta clonotypes.

This clonotype turned up a few times. Its antigen is as yet unknown. The specimen sequenced was PBMCs. The source is a human donor in good health (CMV status not recorded). Some clones in this sample may be carry-over from other donors' samples. The V call is TRBV6-1, the J call TRBJ1-2, with no clear D. This chain's CDR3 is CASSDTAGYTF. CDR3 DNA: TGTGCCAGCAGCGACACAGCTGGCTACACCTTC.